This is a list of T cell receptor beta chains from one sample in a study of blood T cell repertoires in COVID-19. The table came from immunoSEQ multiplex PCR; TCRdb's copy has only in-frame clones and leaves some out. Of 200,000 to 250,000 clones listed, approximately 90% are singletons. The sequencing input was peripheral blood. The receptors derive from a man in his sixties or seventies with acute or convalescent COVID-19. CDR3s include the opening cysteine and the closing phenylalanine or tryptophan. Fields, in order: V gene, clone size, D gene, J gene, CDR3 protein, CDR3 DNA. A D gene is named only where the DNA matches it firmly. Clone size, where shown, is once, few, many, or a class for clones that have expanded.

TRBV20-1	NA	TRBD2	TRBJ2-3	CSASSLGGDLTDTQYF	TGCAGTGCTAGTTCCCTGGGAGGGGACCTCACAGATACGCAGTATTTT
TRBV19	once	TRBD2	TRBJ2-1	CASSIWASGGYNEQFF	TGTGCCAGTAGTATCTGGGCTAGCGGAGGTTACAATGAGCAGTTCTTC
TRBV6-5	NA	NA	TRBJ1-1	CASIERQADTEAFF	TGTGCCAGCATCGAGCGGCAGGCAGACACTGAAGCTTTCTTT
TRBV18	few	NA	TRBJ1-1	CASSRNGGATEAFF	TGTGCCAGCTCACGAAACGGGGGGGCCACTGAAGCTTTCTTT
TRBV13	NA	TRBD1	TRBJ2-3	CASSSNRGTTDTQYF	TGTGCCAGCAGCTCAAACAGGGGGACGACAGATACGCAGTATTTT
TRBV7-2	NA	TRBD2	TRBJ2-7	CASSSRGYAGEGEQYF	TGTGCCAGCAGCTCAAGAGGGTATGCGGGAGAGGGGGAGCAGTACTTC
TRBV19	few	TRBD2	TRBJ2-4	CASTYGVGGAKNIQYF	TGTGCCAGTACCTATGGAGTCGGGGGGGCCAAAAACATTCAGTACTTC
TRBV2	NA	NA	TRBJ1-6	CASSVAGNSPLHF	TGTGCCAGCAGTGTTGCCGGGAATTCACCCCTCCACTTT
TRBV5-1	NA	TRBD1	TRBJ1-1	CASSGKDRAQAFF	TGCGCCAGCAGCGGAAAGGACAGGGCTCAAGCTTTCTTT
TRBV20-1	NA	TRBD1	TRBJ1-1	CSASPGTATEAFF	TGCAGTGCTAGTCCCGGGACAGCCACTGAAGCTTTCTTT
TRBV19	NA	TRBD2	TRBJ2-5	CASRVASGETQYF	TGTGCCAGTAGGGTCGCTAGCGGGGAGACCCAGTACTTC
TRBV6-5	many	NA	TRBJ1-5	CASSPGGVANQPQHF	TGTGCCAGCAGCCCCGGGGGGGTGGCCAATCAGCCCCAGCATTTT
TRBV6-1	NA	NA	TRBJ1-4	CASSESFGQGATNEKLFF	TGTGCCAGCAGTGAAAGTTTCGGTCAGGGTGCAACTAATGAAAAACTGTTTTTT
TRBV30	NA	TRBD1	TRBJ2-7	CAWGTGSPYEQYF	TGTGCCTGGGGGACAGGGTCCCCCTACGAGCAGTACTTC
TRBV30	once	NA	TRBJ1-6	CAWSVGLGGSPLHF	TGTGCCTGGAGTGTAGGCCTGGGAGGCTCACCCCTCCACTTT
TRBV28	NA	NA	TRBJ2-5	CASSLQDYQETQYF	TGTGCCAGCAGTTTACAGGATTACCAAGAGACCCAGTACTTC
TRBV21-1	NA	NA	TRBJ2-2	CASSKGGPNTGELFF	TGTGCCAGCAGCAAAGGGGGCCCTAATACCGGGGAGCTGTTTTTT
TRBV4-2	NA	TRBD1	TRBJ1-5	CASSQDDRAGQPQHF	TGTGCCAGCAGCCAAGACGACAGGGCAGGGCAGCCCCAGCATTTT
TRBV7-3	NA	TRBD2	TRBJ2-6	CASSFGGSGSGANVLTF	TGTGCCAGCAGCTTCGGCGGGAGCGGGTCTGGGGCCAACGTCCTGACTTTC
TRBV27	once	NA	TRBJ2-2	CASSLLATQGELFF	TGTGCCAGCAGTTTACTAGCTACCCAGGGGGAGCTGTTTTTT
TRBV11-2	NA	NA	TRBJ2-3	CASSLDRVSDTQYF	TGTGCCAGCAGCTTAGACAGGGTCTCAGATACGCAGTATTTT
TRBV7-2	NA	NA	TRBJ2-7	CASSLIRFAPAYEQYF	TGTGCCAGCAGCTTAATCCGCTTCGCACCGGCCTACGAGCAGTACTTC
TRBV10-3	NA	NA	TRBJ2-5	CAISPRQYQETQYF	TGTGCCATCAGCCCCCGTCAGTACCAAGAGACCCAGTACTTC
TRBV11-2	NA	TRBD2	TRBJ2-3	CASSLGSGRPTDTQYF	TGTGCCAGCAGCTTAGGTAGCGGGAGGCCCACAGATACGCAGTATTTT
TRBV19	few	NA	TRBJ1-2	CASSETGGRSPYGYTF	TGTGCCAGTAGTGAGACAGGTGGTCGTTCCCCATATGGCTACACCTTC
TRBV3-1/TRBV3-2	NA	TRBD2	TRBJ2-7	CASSQGLAGATEQYF	TGTGCCAGCAGCCAAGGACTAGCGGGAGCGACCGAGCAGTACTTC
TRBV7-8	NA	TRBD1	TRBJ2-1	CASSLGGTGTGGSYNEQFF	TGTGCCAGCAGCTTAGGGGGAACCGGGACAGGGGGCTCCTACAATGAGCAGTTCTTC
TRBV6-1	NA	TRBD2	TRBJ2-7	CASSEARLAGDTF	TGTGCCAGCAGTGAAGCGAGACTAGCGGGAGACACGTTC
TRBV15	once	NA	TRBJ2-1	CATSRGEAGRAYNEQFF	TGTGCCACCAGCAGAGGGGAGGCGGGACGAGCCTACAATGAGCAGTTCTTC
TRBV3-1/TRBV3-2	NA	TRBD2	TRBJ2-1	CASSQEWRERNEQFF	TGTGCCAGCAGCCAAGAATGGCGGGAGAGGAATGAGCAGTTCTTC
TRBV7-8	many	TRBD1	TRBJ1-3	CASSLRSPRAGQGAGNTIYF	TGTGCCAGCAGCCTCCGGTCCCCCAGGGCGGGACAGGGGGCTGGAAACACCATATATTTT
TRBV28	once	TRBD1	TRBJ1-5	CASRPGQVNQPQHF	TGTGCCAGCAGGCCGGGACAGGTCAATCAGCCCCAGCATTTT
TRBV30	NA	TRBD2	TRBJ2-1	CAWSPGTSGSVYEQFF	TGTGCCTGGAGTCCCGGGACTAGCGGGAGTGTCTATGAGCAGTTCTTC
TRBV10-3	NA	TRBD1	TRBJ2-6	CAISESGQGETGANVLTF	TGTGCCATCAGTGAGTCTGGACAGGGAGAGACTGGGGCCAACGTCCTGACTTTC
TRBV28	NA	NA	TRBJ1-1	CASSPPPGQKEAFF	TGTGCCAGCAGTCCCCCTCCGGGACAAAAAGAAGCTTTCTTT
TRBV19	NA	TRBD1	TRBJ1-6	CASSPGRTGGNSPLHF	TGTGCCAGTAGCCCTGGGAGGACAGGGGGAAATTCACCCCTCCACTTT
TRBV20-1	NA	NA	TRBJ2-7	CSANRDYEQYF	TGCAGTGCTAACAGGGACTACGAGCAGTACTTC
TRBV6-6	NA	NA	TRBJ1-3	CASSNGQSSGNTIYF	TGTGCCAGCAGTAACGGACAATCCTCTGGAAACACCATATATTTT
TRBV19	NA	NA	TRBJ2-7	CASSILLTYEQYF	TGTGCCAGTAGTATACTGCTGACATACGAGCAGTACTTC
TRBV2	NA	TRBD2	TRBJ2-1	CASSEWGGLAVYNEQFF	TGTGCCAGCAGTGAATGGGGAGGACTAGCGGTCTACAATGAGCAGTTCTTC
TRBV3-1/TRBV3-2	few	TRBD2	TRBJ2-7	CASSLAGGSSYEQYF	TGTGCCAGCAGCCTAGCGGGGGGAAGCTCCTACGAGCAGTACTTC